The rows below give T cell receptor beta chains drawn from one sample of a study of breast tumors, draining lymph nodes, adjacent tissues. Via MiXCR, TCRdb re-called the multiplex PCR reads, giving one row per CDR3 protein. The sample lists about 230,000 distinct CDR3 sequences, about a third occurring once. The sequenced sample was axillary lymph node tissue. These receptors all come from a female donor with breast cancer. Some clones in this sample may be carry-over from other donors' samples. Each CDR3 is given with its conserved first and last residue. Each record gives: V gene, D gene, J gene, clone size, CDR3 length, CDR3 protein, CDR3 DNA. A D gene is named only where the DNA matches it firmly. For some rows the clone size is stated as once, few or many, or as a class when expanded; others skip it.

TRBV20-1,TRBD1,TRBJ2-1,many,14,CSAGGTGVNNEQFF,TGCAGTGCTGGCGGGACAGGGGTAAACAATGAGCAGTTCTTC
TRBV2,.,TRBJ2-6,many,20,CASSSMGRQHFSSGANVLTF,TGTGCCAGCAGTTCCATGGGGCGGCAGCATTTTTCGTCTGGGGCCAACGTCCTGACTTTC
TRBV29-1,.,TRBJ2-1,.,9,CSSREGAFF,TGCAGCAGCCGAGAAGGAGCGTTCTTC
TRBV9,TRBD1,TRBJ2-3,.,16,CASSVGPGQGADTQYF,TGTGCCAGCAGCGTAGGCCCCGGACAGGGTGCAGATACGCAGTATTTT
TRBV19,TRBD1,TRBJ2-5,once,15,CASTVTGGRQETQYF,TGTGCCAGTACAGTGACAGGGGGGAGGCAAGAGACCCAGTACTTC
TRBV6-6,.,TRBJ2-2,many,13,CASSYSGTGELFF,TGTGCCAGCAGTTACTCGGGCACCGGGGAGCTGTTTTTT
TRBV24-1,.,TRBJ2-2,.,16,CATSSLGTTNTGELFF,TGTGCCACCAGCAGCTTGGGGACAACAAACACCGGGGAGCTGTTTTTT
TRBV6-2/TRBV6-3,.,TRBJ2-2,many,16,CASSYYDQGGPGELFF,TGTGCCAGCAGTTACTACGATCAGGGAGGACCCGGGGAGCTGTTTTTT
TRBV24-1,.,TRBJ2-5,many,14,CATSEDGPQETQYF,TGTGCCACCAGTGAGGACGGTCCGCAAGAGACCCAGTACTTC
TRBV6-6,.,TRBJ1-5,many,17,CASTKRWLGDSNQPQHF,TGTGCCAGCACCAAAAGGTGGCTCGGAGATAGCAATCAGCCCCAGCATTTT
TRBV5-1,TRBD1,TRBJ2-1,many,13,CASSLVVEGDRFF,TGCGCCAGCAGCTTGGTAGTTGAGGGGGACAGGTTCTTC
TRBV14,.,TRBJ2-6,.,15,CASSPAAQGANVLTF,TGTGCCAGCAGCCCGGCGGCACAGGGGGCCAACGTCCTGACTTTC
TRBV7-8,.,TRBJ1-1,.,13,CASSFDRYTEAFF,TGTGCCAGCAGCTTCGACAGATACACTGAAGCTTTCTTT
TRBV7-3,.,TRBJ2-3,.,17,CASSSTRDPEGTDTQYF,TGTGCCAGCAGCTCTACGCGGGACCCCGAGGGCACAGATACGCAGTATTTT
TRBV18,.,TRBJ2-1,few,15,CASSPGTRGVGEQFF,TGTGCCAGCTCACCCGGGACCAGAGGGGTGGGTGAGCAGTTCTTC
TRBV19,TRBD1,TRBJ1-2,once,14,CASKGTGVVYGYTF,TGTGCCAGTAAGGGGACAGGGGTCGTATATGGCTACACCTTC
TRBV9,.,TRBJ2-7,many,16,CASSVAGTGASYEQYF,TGTGCCAGCAGCGTAGCTGGAACAGGAGCATCCTACGAGCAGTACTTC
TRBV6-6,.,TRBJ2-3,many,12,CASTPSTDTQYF,TGTGCCAGCACCCCTAGCACAGATACGCAGTATTTT
TRBV11-3,.,TRBJ1-1,few,14,CASSLDQLGAGAFF,TGTGCCAGCAGCTTAGATCAATTGGGGGCCGGGGCTTTCTTT
TRBV7-3,.,TRBJ2-1,.,16,CASSVPGGPSPTEQFF,TGTGCCAGCAGCGTCCCCGGAGGGCCGTCCCCCACAGAGCAGTTCTTC
TRBV7-3,.,TRBJ2-2,.,20,CAVYLCASRDQGGNTGELFF,.
TRBV5-1,.,TRBJ2-1,many,13,CASSLRPKDEQFF,TGCGCCAGCAGCCTCAGACCTAAAGATGAGCAGTTCTTC
TRBV7-3,.,TRBJ2-5,many,15,CASSLRGGPQETQYF,TGTGCCAGCAGCTTACGCGGAGGTCCCCAAGAGACCCAGTACTTC
TRBV5-4,TRBD2,TRBJ2-5,few,16,CASSPSGPAGGETQYF,TGTGCCAGCAGCCCATCGGGACCAGCGGGAGGGGAGACCCAGTACTTC
TRBV28,.,TRBJ1-1,few,16,CASSLSGGYWNTEAFF,TGTGCCAGCAGTTTATCGGGGGGGTACTGGAACACTGAAGCTTTCTTT
TRBV2,TRBD2,TRBJ2-7,.,15,CASTGRTSGAYEQCF,TGTGCCAGCACCGGACGGACTAGCGGGGCCTACGAGCAGTGCTTC
TRBV4-3,TRBD2,TRBJ2-3,many,16,CASSRTSGTPTDTQYF,TGCGCCAGCAGCCGAACTAGCGGGACCCCCACAGATACGCAGTATTTT
TRBV6-5,TRBD2,TRBJ2-7,many,17,CASSSGLAGVGRGEQYF,TGTGCCAGCAGTTCCGGACTAGCGGGAGTCGGGAGAGGGGAGCAGTACTTC
TRBV9,TRBD1,TRBJ1-6,.,15,CASSTQDRGNSPLHF,TGTGCCAGCAGCACCCAAGACAGGGGCAATTCACCCCTCCACTTT
TRBV7-2,.,TRBJ1-3,many,13,CASSHISGNTIYF,TGTGCCAGCAGCCATATCTCTGGAAACACCATATATTTT
TRBV27,.,TRBJ2-1,few,16,CASRIHGSLSYNEQFF,TGTGCCAGCAGGATACACGGGAGTTTGTCCTACAATGAGCAGTTCTTC
TRBV20-1,.,TRBJ1-1,few,17,CSARDDGGREVYTEAFF,TGCAGTGCTAGAGATGATGGGGGCCGCGAAGTTTACACTGAAGCTTTCTTT